These T cell receptor beta chains were read from a single sample in a study of early T cells in non-severe SARS-CoV-2 infection. TCRdb reanalysed the 5' RACE reads using MiXCR and keeps one entry per CDR3 protein. Of around 64,000 distinct CDR3 sequences listed, 12% are singletons. Input material: whole blood. Source of these receptors: an adult who was a healthcare worker with PCR-confirmed SARS-CoV-2 infection or an uninfected control (not recorded which). CDR3s leave out the opening cysteine and the closing phenylalanine or tryptophan. The order of the fields is V gene, J gene, CDR3 protein.

>TRBV3-1|TRBJ2-1
ASSPGLAHEQF
>TRBV29-1|TRBJ2-2
SVRTQNTGELF
>TRBV7-6|TRBJ1-1
ASSPGGGGTEAF
>TRBV20-1|TRBJ1-5
SARGMDRGNQPQH
>TRBV5-1|TRBJ2-5
ASSLRGEETQY
>TRBV12-3/TRBV12-4|TRBJ2-6
ASSTWTGTGANVLT
>TRBV18|TRBJ2-3
ASSPQGDTQY
>TRBV11-2|TRBJ2-3
ASSLEQGRSTDTQY
>TRBV29-1|TRBJ2-4
SVRFASGGASQY
>TRBV24-1|TRBJ2-1
ATSDIRLAGANEQF
>TRBV19|TRBJ1-2
ASSSGQGYGYT
>TRBV3-1|TRBJ1-1
ASSQKQGWNTEAF
>TRBV11-2|TRBJ1-1
ASSPRRGGGEGNTEAF
>TRBV19|TRBJ2-2
ASSISGVGTGELF
>TRBV7-9|TRBJ2-7
ASSERTGDGQY
>TRBV19|TRBJ2-7
ASSIGVLAGEDEQY
>TRBV5-1|TRBJ2-3
ASSLDVYTQY
>TRBV3-2|TRBJ2-3
ASSQDYEGGLTDTQY
>TRBV12-3/TRBV12-4|TRBJ2-1
ASSLQSSYNEQF
>TRBV5-4|TRBJ2-3
ASGGPERLAMTDTQY
>TRBV12-2|TRBJ1-6
ASRSSKGGVSPLH
>TRBV24-1|TRBJ2-2
ATNPRNTGELF
>TRBV5-4|TRBJ2-3
ASSLAGQAADTQY
>TRBV6-5|TRBJ2-7
ASSYVPGTELFAYEQY
>TRBV27|TRBJ2-3
ASSTSWGGTDTQY
>TRBV6-2/TRBV6-3|TRBJ2-3
ASRTYGGAADTQY
>TRBV6-5|TRBJ1-6
ASSRSGLSYNSPLH
>TRBV2|TRBJ2-1
ASSEEGASYNEQF